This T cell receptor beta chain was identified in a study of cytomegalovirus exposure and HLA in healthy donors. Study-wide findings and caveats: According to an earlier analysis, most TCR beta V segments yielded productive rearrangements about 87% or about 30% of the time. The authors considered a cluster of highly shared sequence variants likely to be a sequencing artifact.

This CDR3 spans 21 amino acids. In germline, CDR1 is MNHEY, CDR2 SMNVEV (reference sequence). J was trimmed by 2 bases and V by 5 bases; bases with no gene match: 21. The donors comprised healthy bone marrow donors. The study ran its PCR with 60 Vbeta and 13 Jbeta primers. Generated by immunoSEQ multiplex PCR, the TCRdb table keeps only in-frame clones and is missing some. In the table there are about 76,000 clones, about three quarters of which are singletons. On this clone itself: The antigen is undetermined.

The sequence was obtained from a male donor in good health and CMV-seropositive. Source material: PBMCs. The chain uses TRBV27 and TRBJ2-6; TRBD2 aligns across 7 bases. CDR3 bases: TGTGCCAGCAGTCCACGGAGGGGTGTTGGCGGGAGTCTTCCTGGGGCCAACGTCCTGACTTTC. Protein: CASSPRRGVGGSLPGANVLTF.